Given below is one TCR beta chain in context. This table comes from immunoSEQ multiplex PCR, and its TCRdb copy is limited to in-frame clones, with some not included. The sample includes around 300,000 clones, about 83% of them seen just once. The source of the sample is a study of blood T cell repertoires in COVID-19. Those who participated ranged in age from roughly 18 to 90 years and resided in about 24 US areas. Cohort 3 recovered donors had two negative PCRs, clearance, or symptom resolution. The CDR3 contains 17 residues. Germline assignment: CDR1 KGHDR and CDR2 SFDVKD. V was pared by 0 bases and J by 4 bases, with 8 bases of the junction left unmatched.

Material for sequencing was PBMCs or T cells enriched from blood (not recorded which). The chain has TRBV24-1 and TRBJ2-1; TRBD2 aligns across 7 bases. This TCR was sampled from a woman aged 40 to 50 who had recovered from COVID-19. Here the CDR3 reads CATSDLQAPGRYNEQFF. CDR3 in DNA: TGTGCCACCAGTGATTTGCAAGCCCCCGGGAGGTACAATGAGCAGTTCTTC.